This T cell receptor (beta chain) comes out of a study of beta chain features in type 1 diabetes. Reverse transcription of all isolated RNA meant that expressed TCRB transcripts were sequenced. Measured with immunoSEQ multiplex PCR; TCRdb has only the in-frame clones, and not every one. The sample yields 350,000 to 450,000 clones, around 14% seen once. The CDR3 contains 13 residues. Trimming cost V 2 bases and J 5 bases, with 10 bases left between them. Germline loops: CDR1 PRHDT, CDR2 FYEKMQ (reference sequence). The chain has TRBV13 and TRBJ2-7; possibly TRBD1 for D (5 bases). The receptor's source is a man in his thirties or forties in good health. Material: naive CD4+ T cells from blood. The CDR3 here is CASSLSGLDEQYF. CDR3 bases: TGTGCCAGCAGCTTATCAGGGTTGGACGAGCAGTACTTC.